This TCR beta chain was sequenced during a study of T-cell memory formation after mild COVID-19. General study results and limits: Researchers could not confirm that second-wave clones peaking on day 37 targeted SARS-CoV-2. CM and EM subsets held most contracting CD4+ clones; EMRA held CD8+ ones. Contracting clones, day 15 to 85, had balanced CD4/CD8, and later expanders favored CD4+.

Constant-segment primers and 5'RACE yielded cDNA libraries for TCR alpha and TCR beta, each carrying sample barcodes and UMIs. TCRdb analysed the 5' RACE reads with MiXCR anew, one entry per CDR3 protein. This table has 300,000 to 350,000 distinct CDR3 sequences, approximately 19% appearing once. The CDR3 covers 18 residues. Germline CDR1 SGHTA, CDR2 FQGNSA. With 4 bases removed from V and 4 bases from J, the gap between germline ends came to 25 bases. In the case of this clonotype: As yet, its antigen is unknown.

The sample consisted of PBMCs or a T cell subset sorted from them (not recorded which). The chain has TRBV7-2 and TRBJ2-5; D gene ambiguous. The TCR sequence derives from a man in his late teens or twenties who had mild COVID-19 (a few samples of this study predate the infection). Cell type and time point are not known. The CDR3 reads CASSSRSSDRSPPETQYF. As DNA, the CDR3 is TGTGCCAGCAGCTCTAGATCGTCCGATAGGTCACCCCCAGAGACCCAGTACTTC. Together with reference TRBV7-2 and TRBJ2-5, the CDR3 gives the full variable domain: GAGVSQSPSNKVTEKGKDVELRCDPISGHTALYWYRQSLGQGLEFLIYFQGNSAPDKSGLPSDRFSAERTGGSVSTLTIQRTQQEDSAVYLCASSSRSSDRSPPETQYFGPGTRLLVL.